A single sample is the source of the 9 T cell receptor beta chains below, sequenced in a study of T cell responses to AZD1222 COVID-19 vaccine. TCRdb's copy holds only in-frame clones and misses some; the assay was immunoSEQ multiplex PCR. The sample has under 150,000 clones, 80% to 95% seen once. The material was peripheral blood, obtained 28 days after the second AZD1222 dose. The receptors shown here come from an adult who received the AZD1222 COVID-19 vaccine.

V usage is TRBV7-3 and J usage is TRBJ2-1; 12 bases are shared with TRBD2. The CDR3 sequence is 15 residues long. The V gene end was trimmed by 5 bases and the J gene end by 6 bases; junction bases not matched to a gene: 5. Germline CDR1 and CDR2: SGHTA and FQGTGA. The CDR3 DNA is TGTGCCAGCAGCGGCAGACTAGCGGGAGTCAATGAGCAGTTCTTC. It yields the protein CASSGRLAGVNEQFF. The whole variable domain, remainder taken from reference TRBV7-3 and TRBJ2-1, is GAGVSQTPSNKVTEKGKYVELRCDPISGHTALYWYRQSLGQGPEFLIYFQGTGAADDSGLPNDRFFAVRPEGSVSTLKIQRTERGDSAVYLCASSGRLAGVNEQFFGPGTRLTVL.

The CDR3 nucleotides are TGTGCCAGCAGCTTGGTTGTTTTAGCCTTATCCTACAATGAGCAGTTCTTC. It is translated as CASSLVVLALSYNEQFF. The chain joins TRBV5-8 to TRBJ2-1; D remains unclear. In germline, CDR1 is SGHTS, CDR2 YDEGEE. The CDR3 totals 17 residues. The germline V and J ends were trimmed by 0 bases and 1 base, with 14 bases remaining between them.

The chain combines TRBV5-1 with TRBJ2-2, with 8 bases aligning to TRBD1. The V gene end was trimmed by 2 bases and the J gene end by 0 bases; junction bases not matched to a gene: 0. Germline V gene sequence: CDR1 SGHRS, CDR2 YFSETQ. The CDR3 has 15 amino acids. This CDR3 is CASSLQGANTGELFF. The CDR3 DNA follows: TGCGCCAGCAGCTTACAGGGGGCGAACACCGGGGAGCTGTTTTTT. The entire variable domain, with the rest obtained from reference TRBV5-1 and TRBJ2-2, is as follows: KAGVTQTPRYLIKTRGQQVTLSCSPISGHRSVSWYQQTPGQGLQFLFEYFSETQRNKGNFPGRFSGRQFSNSRSEMNVSTLELGDSALYLCASSLQGANTGELFFGEGSRLTVL.

This clone was detected once. The chain couples TRBV19 to TRBJ1-5; 10 positions agree with TRBD1. In germline, CDR1 is LNHDA, CDR2 SQIVND (reference sequence). V shed 7 bases and J 6 bases; nucleotides not matched to a gene: 6. CDR3 length: 14 residues. CDR3 sequence: CASTGTGEGQPQHF. For the CDR3, the DNA is TGTGCCAGTACCGGGACAGGGGAAGGTCAGCCCCAGCATTTT.

The gene calls are TRBV30 and TRBJ2-7; weak D call: TRBD2 (7 bases). V dropped 5 bases and J dropped 2 bases, with 28 bases sitting between them. The CDR3 is 18 amino acids. Germline V lookup: CDR1 GTSNPN, CDR2 SVGIG (reference sequence). The chain's CDR3 is CAWGGAGALLTHPYEQYF. CDR3 nucleotides: TGTGCCTGGGGGGGGGCAGGGGCGCTACTAACTCACCCCTACGAGCAGTACTTC.

This clone was seen more than once but under ten times. The DNA of the CDR3 is TGTGCCTGGAAAGGACTACCTGGAAACACCATATATTTT. It translates to CAWKGLPGNTIYF. The V gene is TRBV30, the J gene TRBJ1-3; no clear D gene. Looked up from germline, CDR1 is GTSNPN and CDR2 is SVGIG (reference sequence). The CDR3 totals 13 residues. V was shortened by 4 bases and J by 2 bases, with 9 bases between the two germline ends.

The rearrangement uses TRBV19 and TRBJ2-7; 10 positions match TRBD1. This CDR3 region has 14 residues. V gave up 6 bases and J gave up 5 bases; unmatched junction bases: 7. Germline V lookup: CDR1 LNHDA, CDR2 SQIVND (reference sequence). The CDR3 here is CASSTDRGLNEQYF. The CDR3 bases are TGTGCCAGTAGCACAGACAGGGGGCTTAACGAGCAGTACTTC.

This rearrangement joins TRBV16 to TRBJ1-2; possible D gene TRBD1, 5 bases. V lost 0 bases and J 0 bases, leaving 17 bases between the germline ends. CDR1 and CDR2 (germline): KGHSY, FQNENV. The CDR3 loop spans 18 amino acids. CDR3 sequence: CASSQSRDGLLANYGYTF. The CDR3 DNA reads TGTGCCAGCAGCCAATCCCGGGACGGACTATTAGCTAACTATGGCTACACCTTC.

The chain's CDR3 is CASSQPSLNTGELFF. The CDR3 nucleotides read TGCGCCAGCAGCCAACCGTCCCTAAACACCGGGGAGCTGTTTTTT. V and J are TRBV4-1 and TRBJ2-2, with D uncertain. The CDR3 spans 15 residues. V lost 2 bases to trimming and J lost 2 bases, with 9 bases between them. Germline loops: CDR1 MGHRA, CDR2 YSYEKL.